This T cell receptor (beta chain) was sequenced for a study of T-cell memory formation after mild COVID-19. Study-wide context: In these data, TCR clusters were largely donor specific.

TCRdb re-called the 5' RACE reads with MiXCR, one entry per CDR3 protein. Of 300,000 to 400,000 distinct CDR3 sequences listed, approximately 12% are singletons. The V and J ends lost 5 bases and 0 bases respectively, with 10 bases between them. This CDR3 contains 15 residues. The rearrangement uses TRBV12-3 or TRBV12-4 and TRBJ1-4; D not resolved. Sequencing input: PBMCs or a T cell subset sorted from them (not recorded which). The sequence was obtained from a man younger than 35 who had mild COVID-19 (a few samples of this study predate the infection). Cell type and time point are not known. CDR3: CASSLHTATNEKLFF. The CDR3 DNA reads TGTGCCAGCAGTCTCCATACCGCAACTAATGAAAAACTGTTTTTT.